This T cell receptor beta chain was captured in a study of T cells in Graves' hyperthyroidism and ophthalmopathy. This clonotype was recorded at least ten times. V lost 3 bases and J 8 bases, leaving 16 bases between the germline ends. The CDR3 covers 14 residues. Researchers amplified the TCR beta CDR3 regions from RNA transcripts. The primer set for the first-round RT-PCR of the TCR CDR3 was HTBI. TCRdb analysed the multiplex PCR reads with MiXCR anew, one entry per CDR3 protein. Of over 250,000 distinct CDR3 sequences listed, less than 30% are singletons. Thyroid ultrasound and orbital computed tomography, with clinical symptoms and serum thyroxine and TRAb, informed diagnoses. The sample, blood from the first hyperthyroidism diagnosis, precedes any ophthalmopathy symptoms.

This receptor was identified in a man aged 35 to 55 with Graves' hyperthyroidism that later progressed to Graves' ophthalmopathy. The specimen was blood. This chain links TRBV12-3 or TRBV12-4 with TRBJ1-2; D gene uncertain. The CDR3 is CASSLGRPGSGYTF. CDR3 DNA sequence: TGTGCCAGCAGTTTGGGTAGGCCCGGTAGCGGCTACACCTTC.